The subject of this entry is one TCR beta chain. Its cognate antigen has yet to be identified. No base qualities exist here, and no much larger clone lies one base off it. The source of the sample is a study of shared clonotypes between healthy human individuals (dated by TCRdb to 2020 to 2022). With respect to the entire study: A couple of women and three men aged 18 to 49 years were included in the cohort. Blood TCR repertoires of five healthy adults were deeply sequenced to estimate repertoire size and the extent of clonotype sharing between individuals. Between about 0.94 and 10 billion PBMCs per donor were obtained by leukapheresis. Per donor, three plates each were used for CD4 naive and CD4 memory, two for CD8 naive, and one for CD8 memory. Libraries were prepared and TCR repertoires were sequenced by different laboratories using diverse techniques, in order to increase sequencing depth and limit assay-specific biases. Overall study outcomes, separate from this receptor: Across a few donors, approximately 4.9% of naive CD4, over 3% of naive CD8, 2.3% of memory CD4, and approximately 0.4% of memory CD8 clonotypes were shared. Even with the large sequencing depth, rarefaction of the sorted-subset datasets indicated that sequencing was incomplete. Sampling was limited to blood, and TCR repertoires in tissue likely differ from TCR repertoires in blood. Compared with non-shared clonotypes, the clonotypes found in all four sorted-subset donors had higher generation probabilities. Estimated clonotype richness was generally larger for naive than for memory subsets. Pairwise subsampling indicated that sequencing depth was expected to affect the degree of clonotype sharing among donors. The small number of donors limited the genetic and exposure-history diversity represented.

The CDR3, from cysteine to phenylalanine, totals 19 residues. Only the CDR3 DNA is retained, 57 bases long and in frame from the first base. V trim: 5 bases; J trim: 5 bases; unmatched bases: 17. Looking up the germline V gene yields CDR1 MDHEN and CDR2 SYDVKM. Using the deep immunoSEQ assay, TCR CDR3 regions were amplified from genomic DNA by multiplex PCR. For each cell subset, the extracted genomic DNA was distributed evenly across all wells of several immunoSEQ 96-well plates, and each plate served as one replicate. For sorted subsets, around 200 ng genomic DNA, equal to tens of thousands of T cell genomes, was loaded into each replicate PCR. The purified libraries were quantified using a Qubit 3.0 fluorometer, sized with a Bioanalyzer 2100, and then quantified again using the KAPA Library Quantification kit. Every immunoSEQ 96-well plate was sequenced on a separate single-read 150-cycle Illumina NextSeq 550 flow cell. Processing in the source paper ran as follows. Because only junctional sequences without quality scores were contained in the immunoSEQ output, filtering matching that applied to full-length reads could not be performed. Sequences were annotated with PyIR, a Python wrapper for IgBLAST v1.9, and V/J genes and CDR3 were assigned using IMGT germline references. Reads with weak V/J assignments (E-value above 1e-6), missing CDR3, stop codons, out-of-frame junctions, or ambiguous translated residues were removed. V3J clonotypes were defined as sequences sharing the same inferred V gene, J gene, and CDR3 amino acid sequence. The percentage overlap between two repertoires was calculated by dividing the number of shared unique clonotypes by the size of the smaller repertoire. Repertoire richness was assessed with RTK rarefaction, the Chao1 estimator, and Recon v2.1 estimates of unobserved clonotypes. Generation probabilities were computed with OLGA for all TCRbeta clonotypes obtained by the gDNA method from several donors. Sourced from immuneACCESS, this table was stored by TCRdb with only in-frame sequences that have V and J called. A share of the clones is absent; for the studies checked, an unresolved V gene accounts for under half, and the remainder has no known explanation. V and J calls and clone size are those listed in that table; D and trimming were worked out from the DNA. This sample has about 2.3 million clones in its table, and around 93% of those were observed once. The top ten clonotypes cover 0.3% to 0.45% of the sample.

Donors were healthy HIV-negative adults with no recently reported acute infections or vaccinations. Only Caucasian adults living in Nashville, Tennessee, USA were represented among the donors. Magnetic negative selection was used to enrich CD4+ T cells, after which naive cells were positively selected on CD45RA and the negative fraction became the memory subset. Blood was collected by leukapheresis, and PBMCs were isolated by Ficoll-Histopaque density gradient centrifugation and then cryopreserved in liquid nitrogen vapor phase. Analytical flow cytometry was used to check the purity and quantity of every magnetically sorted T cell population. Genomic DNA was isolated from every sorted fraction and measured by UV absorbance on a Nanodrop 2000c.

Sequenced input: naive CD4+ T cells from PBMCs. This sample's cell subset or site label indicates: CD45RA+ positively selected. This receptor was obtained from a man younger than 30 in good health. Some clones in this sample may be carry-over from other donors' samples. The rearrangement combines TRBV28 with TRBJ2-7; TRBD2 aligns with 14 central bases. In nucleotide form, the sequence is TGTGCCAGCAGTGAGGGACTAGCGGGAGATAAAGGGACGTGGGACGAGCAGTACTTC. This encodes CASSEGLAGDKGTWDEQYF.